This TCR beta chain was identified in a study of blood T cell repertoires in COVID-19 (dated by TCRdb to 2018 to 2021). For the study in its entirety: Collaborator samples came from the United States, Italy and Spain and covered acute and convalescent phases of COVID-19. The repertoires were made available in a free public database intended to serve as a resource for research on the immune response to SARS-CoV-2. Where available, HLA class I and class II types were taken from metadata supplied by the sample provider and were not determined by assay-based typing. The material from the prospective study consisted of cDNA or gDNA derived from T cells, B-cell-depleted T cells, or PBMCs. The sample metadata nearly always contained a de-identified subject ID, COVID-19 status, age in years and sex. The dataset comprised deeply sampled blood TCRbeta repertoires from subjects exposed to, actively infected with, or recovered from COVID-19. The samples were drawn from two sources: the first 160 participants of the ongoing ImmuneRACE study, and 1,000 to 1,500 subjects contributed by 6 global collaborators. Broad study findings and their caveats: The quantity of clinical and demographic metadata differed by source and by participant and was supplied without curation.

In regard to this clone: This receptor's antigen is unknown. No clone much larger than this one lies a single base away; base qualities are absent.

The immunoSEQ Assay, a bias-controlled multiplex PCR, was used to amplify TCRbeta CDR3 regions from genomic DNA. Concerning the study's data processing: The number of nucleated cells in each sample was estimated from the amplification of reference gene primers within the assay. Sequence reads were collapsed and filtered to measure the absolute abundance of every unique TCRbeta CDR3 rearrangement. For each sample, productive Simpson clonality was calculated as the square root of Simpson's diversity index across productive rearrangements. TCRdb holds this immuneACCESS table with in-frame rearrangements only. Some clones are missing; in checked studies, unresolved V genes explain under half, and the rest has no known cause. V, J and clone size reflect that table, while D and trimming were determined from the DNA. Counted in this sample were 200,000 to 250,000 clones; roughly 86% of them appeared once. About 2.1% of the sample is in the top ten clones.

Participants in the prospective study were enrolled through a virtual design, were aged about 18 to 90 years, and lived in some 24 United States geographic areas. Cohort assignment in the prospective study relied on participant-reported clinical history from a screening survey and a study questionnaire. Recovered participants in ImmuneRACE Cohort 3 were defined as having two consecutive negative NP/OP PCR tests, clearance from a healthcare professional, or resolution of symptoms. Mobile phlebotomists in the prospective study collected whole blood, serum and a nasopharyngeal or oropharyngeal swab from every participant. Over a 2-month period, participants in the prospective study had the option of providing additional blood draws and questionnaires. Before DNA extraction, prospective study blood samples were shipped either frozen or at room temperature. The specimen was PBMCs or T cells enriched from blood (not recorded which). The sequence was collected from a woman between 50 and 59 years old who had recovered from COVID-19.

The CDR3 reads CASSLLTHGADTQYF. Read as DNA, the sequence is TGTGCCAGCAGTTTGCTAACCCACGGGGCAGATACGCAGTATTTT. The chain joins TRBV27 to TRBJ2-3, with TRBD2 perhaps the D gene, on 5 matching bases. The cysteine opens and the phenylalanine closes a CDR3 of 15 amino acids. The retained sequence is limited to the CDR3, 45 bases, with the frame set at the first base. V sheds 3 bases and J sheds 4 bases, leaving 14 bases between their ends. CDR1 and CDR2 are drawn from the germline V gene (reference sequence): MNHEY, SMNVEV.